These 21 T cell receptor beta chains were all obtained from the same sample, sequenced in a study of shared clonotypes between healthy human individuals. The assay was immunoSEQ multiplex PCR, and TCRdb's table has in-frame clones only and misses some. Among some 2.1 million clones, around 95% were seen once, and the ten largest hold 0.13%. Sequenced material: naive CD4+ T cells sorted from blood. Subset described: CD45RA+ positively selected. The receptors stem from a man aged 18 to 29 in good health.

This chain links TRBV6-1 with TRBJ2-5; 11 positions match TRBD2. V lost 5 bases and J lost 7; bases outside the gene matches: 9. The CDR3 runs 15 residues. Germline lookup yields CDR1 MNHNS and CDR2 SASEGT. CDR3 DNA sequence: TGTGCCAGCAGTTCCGGGACTAGCGGTCCGGGGACCCAGTACTTC. Its protein is CASSSGTSGPGTQYF.

V and J are TRBV29-1 and TRBJ1-5, with D possibly being TRBD1 (5 bases). V lost 5 bases and J 2 bases, leaving 10 bases between the germline ends. Germline values: CDR1 SQVTM, CDR2 ANQGSEA. This CDR3 spans 13 amino acids. Here the CDR3 DNA reads TGCAGCGTTTCCCTAGGGGGCAATCAGCCCCAGCATTTT. Its protein product is CSVSLGGNQPQHF.

CDR3 nucleotide sequence: TGTGCCAGCAGCTTACTGGCAGATACGCAGTATTTT. This codes for CASSLLADTQYF. V is TRBV7-2 and J is TRBJ2-3; no reliable D call. CDR3 length equals 12 residues. Trimming removed 2 bases from V and 4 bases from J, with 4 bases in between. Looked up from germline, CDR1 is SGHTA and CDR2 is FQGNSA.

The chain recombines TRBV10-3 with TRBJ2-7, with D uncertain. Trimming removed 4 bases from V and 3 bases from J, with 7 bases in between. In germline, CDR1 is ENHRY, CDR2 SYGVKD. This CDR3 is 12 amino acids long. This CDR3 reads CAISVTVYEQYF. The DNA for the CDR3 is TGTGCCATCAGTGTTACAGTCTACGAGCAGTACTTC.

The V gene is TRBV9, the J gene TRBJ2-3; 7 nucleotides align to TRBD2. The germline V gene encodes CDR1 SGDLS and CDR2 YYNGEE. V lost 3 bases and J lost 4; bases outside the gene matches: 8. This CDR3 is 15 amino acids long. CDR3 DNA: TGTGCCAGCAGCGCTAGCGGCGGCACACCAGATACGCAGTATTTT. This gives the protein CASSASGGTPDTQYF.

This sequence joins TRBV5-1 and TRBJ1-1; TRBD1 might be the D (6 bases). Germline CDR1 SGHRS, CDR2 YFSETQ. The length of the CDR3 is 15 residues. V was cut by 5 bases and J by 2 bases, with 16 bases left in between. CDR3 bases: TGCGCCAGCAGTGGACAGCCAGAGTTAAACACTGAAGCTTTCTTT. This sequence encodes CASSGQPELNTEAFF.

The CDR3 bases are TGTGCCAGCAGCCCTGGGACGGTTAGCTCCTACAATGAGCAGTTCTTC. The encoded protein is CASSPGTVSSYNEQFF. The chain is built from TRBV11-2 and TRBJ2-1; either TRBD1 or TRBD2 may fit D (5 bases each). The CDR3 runs 16 residues. Trimming removed 5 bases from V and 0 bases from J, with 14 bases in between. The germline V gene has CDR1 SGHAT and CDR2 FQNNGV.

The chain carries TRBV1 and TRBJ2-1; the table names TRBD2, a call not compared with the DNA. TRBV1 represents a pseudogene. The CDR3 spans 17 residues. This CDR3 reads CTSSHPSTSGPYNEQFF. The CDR3 nucleotides are TGCACCAGCAGCCACCCCTCGACTAGCGGCCCGTACAATGAGCAGTTCTTC.

The chain joins TRBV5-1 to TRBJ2-3; a weak D match, TRBD2 (5 bases). Trimming removed 4 bases at V and 5 bases at J, with 17 bases between. Germline-derived CDR1 and CDR2 are SGHRS and YFSETQ. CDR3 length: 15 amino acids. The CDR3 DNA follows: TGCGCCAGCAGCAAGGTAGCGAGAGCGGAAGATACGCAGTATTTT. Translating it yields CASSKVARAEDTQYF.

The CDR3 coding sequence is TGTGCCAGCAGGTTAGGGGACACCATATATTTT. Protein product: CASRLGDTIYF. The genes are TRBV6-5 and TRBJ1-3, with a possible D match to TRBD1 (5 bases). The germline V gene encodes CDR1 MNHEY and CDR2 SVGAGI. V lost 6 bases to trimming and J lost 8 bases, with 8 bases between them. The CDR3 contains 11 residues.

The V call is TRBV5-5, the J call TRBJ2-2; maybe TRBD1 (6 bases). V lost 4 bases to trimming and J lost 3 bases, with 13 bases between them. This CDR3 comprises 15 residues. CDR1 SGHKS and CDR2 YYEKEE come from the germline V gene (reference sequence). CDR3 bases: TGTGCCAGCAGCGCGAGGGGGAGAGACACCGGGGAGCTGTTTTTT. Its protein is CASSARGRDTGELFF.

This clone has a single count. The chain recombines TRBV7-8 with TRBJ2-7; D is perhaps TRBD2 (6 bases). The germline CDR1 and CDR2 sequences are SGHVS and FQNEAQ. The V end was cut by 6 bases, the J end by 1 base, with 16 bases between. CDR3 length: 15 amino acids. CDR3 sequence: CASRLTGTGSYEQYF. The CDR3 DNA reads as TGTGCCAGCAGACTTACCGGGACTGGGTCCTACGAGCAGTACTTC.

The chain joins TRBV5-1 to TRBJ2-7; 7 nucleotides align to TRBD1. From germline, CDR1 is SGHRS and CDR2 YFSETQ. The trim removed 5 bases at V and 3 bases at J, leaving 5 bases unmatched. The CDR3 spans 13 residues. CDR3 region: CASRRDSVYEQYF. CDR3 nucleotides: TGCGCCAGCAGAAGGGACAGCGTCTACGAGCAGTACTTC.

The chain carries TRBV6-5 and TRBJ1-6; D remains unclear. This CDR3 has 15 residues. V gave up 4 bases and J gave up 10 bases, with 17 bases separating them. Per germline, CDR1 MNHEY and CDR2 SVGAGI. CDR3 in DNA: TGTGCCAGCAGTTTGAACGGACGGGTTGGGTCACCCCTCCACTTT. Translated: CASSLNGRVGSPLHF.

The chain is built from TRBV10-2 and TRBJ1-2; D remains unclear. CDR1 is WSHSY and CDR2 is SAAADI in the germline V gene. The length of the CDR3 is 15 residues. V lost 0 bases and J 7 bases, leaving 15 bases between the germline ends. In DNA form, the CDR3 reads TGCGCCAGCAGTGAGTCTGGGCAGCTCTATGGTGGCTACACCTTC. Its translation is CASSESGQLYGGYTF.

J is TRBJ1-2 and V is TRBV6-5, with D perhaps TRBD1 (5 bases). Trimming stripped 8 bases from V and 5 bases from J, with 9 bases between. The CDR3 covers 11 residues. Germline V lookup: CDR1 MNHEY, CDR2 SVGAGI. The CDR3 loop reads CASRRQYGYTF. CDR3 coding DNA: TGTGCCAGCCGTCGACAGTATGGCTACACCTTC.

The chain uses TRBV19 and TRBJ1-5, with unresolved D. V lost 1 base to trimming and J lost 11 bases, with 6 bases between them. The CDR3 runs to 11 residues. Germline values: CDR1 LNHDA, CDR2 SQIVND (reference sequence). The CDR3 DNA reads TGTGCCAGTAGTATAGCGGAGACCCAGCATTTT. It yields the protein CASSIAETQHF.

The chain recombines TRBV2 with TRBJ2-5; TRBD1 matches at 7 bases. J was trimmed by 5 bases and V by 3 bases; bases with no gene match: 18. Germline V lookup: CDR1 SNHLY, CDR2 FYNNEI. CDR3 length: 18 residues. The CDR3 sequence is CASSDPLARQGSGETQYF. CDR3 bases: TGTGCCAGCAGTGATCCTCTCGCTCGACAGGGATCCGGGGAGACCCAGTACTTC.

The chain joins TRBV18 to TRBJ1-6; D gene unclear. CDR1 is KGHSH, CDR2 LQKENI, per germline. The CDR3 consists of 13 residues. With 6 bases removed from V and 8 bases from J, the gap between germline ends came to 11 bases. The CDR3 DNA is TGTGCCAGCTCCCCGGTGATAGATTCACCCCTCCACTTT. This sequence encodes CASSPVIDSPLHF. Supplemented by reference TRBV18 and TRBJ1-6, the full variable domain reads NAGVMQNPRHLVRRRGQEARLRCSPMKGHSHVYWYRQLPEEGLKFMVYLQKENIIDESGMPKERFSAEFPKEGPSILRIQQVVRGDSAAYFCASSPVIDSPLHFGNGTRLTVT.

The chain combines TRBV9 with TRBJ2-1; 9 bases are a match to TRBD2. J was trimmed by 6 bases and V by 4 bases; bases with no gene match: 11. Per the germline V gene, CDR1 is SGDLS and CDR2 is YYNGEE. This CDR3 comprises 16 residues. CDR3 bases: TGTGCCAGCAGCCCCCTTCCTAGCGGGGTCACCAATGAGCAGTTCTTC. It encodes CASSPLPSGVTNEQFF.

V is TRBV4-3 and J is TRBJ1-1; 9 nucleotides align to TRBD1. Germline-derived CDR1 and CDR2 are LGHNA and YSLEER. The CDR3 extends over 16 amino acids. The V segment lost 4 bases and the J segment 4 bases; nucleotides outside the gene matches: 10. CDR3 region: CASSRKRGQGITEAFF. In nucleotides, the CDR3 is TGCGCCAGCAGCCGCAAACGGGGACAGGGTATCACTGAAGCTTTCTTT.